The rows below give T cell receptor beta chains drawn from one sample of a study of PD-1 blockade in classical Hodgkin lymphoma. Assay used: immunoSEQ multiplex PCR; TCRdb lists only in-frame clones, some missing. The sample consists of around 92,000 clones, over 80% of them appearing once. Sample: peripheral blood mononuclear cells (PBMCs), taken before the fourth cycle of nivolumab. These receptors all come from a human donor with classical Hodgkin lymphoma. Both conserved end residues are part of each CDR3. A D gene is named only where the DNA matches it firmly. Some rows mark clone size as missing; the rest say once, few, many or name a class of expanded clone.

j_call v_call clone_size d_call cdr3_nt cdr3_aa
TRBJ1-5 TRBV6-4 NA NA TGTGCCAGCAGCAGGGACCATAGCAATCAGCCCCAGCATTTT CASSRDHSNQPQHF
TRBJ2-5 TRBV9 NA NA TGTGCCAGCAGCGGTATGGGGCGGGATTCTCCAGAAGAGACCCAGTACTTC CASSGMGRDSPEETQYF
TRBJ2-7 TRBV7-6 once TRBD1 TGTGCCAGCAGCTTGAGACAGGGGGCGGTCGAGCAGTACTTC CASSLRQGAVEQYF
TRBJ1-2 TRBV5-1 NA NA TGCGCCAGCAGAGGCTCCACCCAAGGGGTTGGGGGCTACACCTTC CASRGSTQGVGGYTF
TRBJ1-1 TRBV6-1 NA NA TGTGCCAGCAGTGAAGCATGGAACACTGAAGCTTTCTTT CASSEAWNTEAFF
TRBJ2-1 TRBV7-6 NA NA TGTGCCAGCAGCTCTCTGGCGGGCTCCTACAATGAGCAGTTCTTC CASSSLAGSYNEQFF
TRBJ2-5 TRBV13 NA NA TGTGCCAGCAGCCGGAGGGGGCAAGAGACCCAGTACTTC CASSRRGQETQYF
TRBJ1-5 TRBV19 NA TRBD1 TGTGCCAGTAGTGCCCAGGGGGTTCAGCCCCAGCATTTT CASSAQGVQPQHF
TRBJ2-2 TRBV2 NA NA TGTGCCAGCAGGCCATTTGCCGGGGAGCTGTTTTTT CASRPFAGELFF
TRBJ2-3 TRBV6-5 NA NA TGTGCCAGCAGTTTCCAGGTTACAGATACGCAGTATTTT CASSFQVTDTQYF
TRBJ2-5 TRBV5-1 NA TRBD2 TGCGCCAGCAGCAATACTAGCGGACAAGAGACCCAGTACTTC CASSNTSGQETQYF
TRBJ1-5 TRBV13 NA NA TGTGCCAGCAGCTTAGGCCAGACAGGTCCCTCTTTT CASSLGQTGPSF
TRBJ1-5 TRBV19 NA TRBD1 TGTGCCAGTAGTCCAAATCACAGGGGAAGGCAGCCCCAGCATTTT CASSPNHRGRQPQHF
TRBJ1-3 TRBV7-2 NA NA TGTGCCAGCAGCTTAGCGCCGGTGTTAGGCACCATATATTTT CASSLAPVLGTIYF
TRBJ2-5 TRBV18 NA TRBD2 TGTGCCAGCTCACCACCGTCGGGGGGAGGACAAGAGACCCAGTACTTC CASSPPSGGGQETQYF
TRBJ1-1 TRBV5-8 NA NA TGTGCCAGCAGCTTGGGGAGTTGGGGTGAAGCTTTCTTT CASSLGSWGEAFF
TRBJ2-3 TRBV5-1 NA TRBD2 TGCGCCAGCAGCTTGCAGCTAGCGGTTTCAGATACGCAGTATTTT CASSLQLAVSDTQYF
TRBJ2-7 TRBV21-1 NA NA TGTGCCAGCAGCATGCTCTTCGGGGGTTGCTACGAGCAGTACTTC CASSMLFGGCYEQYF
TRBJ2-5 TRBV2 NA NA TGTGCCAGAGGGGGGTTCGGGGAGACCCAGTACTTC CARGGFGETQYF
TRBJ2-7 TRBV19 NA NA TGTGCCACTCAAAGGGACCCGGGGGTTGGCGAGCAGTACTTC CATQRDPGVGEQYF
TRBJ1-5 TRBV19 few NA TGTGCCAGTAGATGGGGGTCTACTGGCAATCAGCCCCAGCATTTT CASRWGSTGNQPQHF
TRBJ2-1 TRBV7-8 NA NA TGTGCCTCCCAGGGGCCCTTTAAGGAGCAGTTCTTC CASQGPFKEQFF
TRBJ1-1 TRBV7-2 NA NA TGTGCCAGCAGCTTACAGACGGTCGGCGTGAACACTGAAGCTTTCTTT CASSLQTVGVNTEAFF
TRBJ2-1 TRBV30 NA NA TGTGCCTGGAGTATTGATTGGGGCAATGAGCAGTTCTTC CAWSIDWGNEQFF
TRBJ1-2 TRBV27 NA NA TGTGCCAGCAGTCTCTCGACAAGACCCTATGGCTACACCTTC CASSLSTRPYGYTF
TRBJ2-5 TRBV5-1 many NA TGCGCCAGCAGCTTGGTACAGTTCCAAGAGACCCAGTACTTC CASSLVQFQETQYF
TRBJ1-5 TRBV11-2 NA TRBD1 TGTGCCAGCAGCAAAGGGGGCAGGAATAGCAATCAGCCCCAGCATTTT CASSKGGRNSNQPQHF
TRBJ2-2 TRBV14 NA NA TGTGCCAGCAGTCGATTACTGGAGGCCTCCGGGGAGCTGTTTTTT CASSRLLEASGELFF
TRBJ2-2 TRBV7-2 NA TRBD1 TGTGCCAGCAGCTTCGGGACAGTAAGGACCGGGGAGCTGTTTTTT CASSFGTVRTGELFF
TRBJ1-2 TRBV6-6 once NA TGTGCCAGCAGTCCCAGGACTGGCTATGGCTACACCTTC CASSPRTGYGYTF
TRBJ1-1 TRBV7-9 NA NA TGTGCCAGCAGCCCCGGGATACCCCAAGGGACTGAAGCTTTCTTT CASSPGIPQGTEAFF
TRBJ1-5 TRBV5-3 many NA TGTGCCAGAAGCTTAAGGGGGGGTCAGCCCCAGCATTTT CARSLRGGQPQHF
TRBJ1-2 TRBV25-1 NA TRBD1 TGTGCCAGCAGTGTCACCGGGACAGGGGATGGCTACACCTTC CASSVTGTGDGYTF
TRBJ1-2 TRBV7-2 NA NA TGTGCCAGCAGCCAACATTCCCTCACATCCAACTATGGCTACACCTTC CASSQHSLTSNYGYTF
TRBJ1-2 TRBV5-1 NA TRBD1 TGCGCCAGCAGCTTAGCTCCGGGACAGGGAATCTATGGCTACACCTTC CASSLAPGQGIYGYTF
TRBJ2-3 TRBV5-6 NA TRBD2 TGTGCCAGCAGCTCGAAGACTAGCGCAACCACAGATACGCAGTATTTT CASSSKTSATTDTQYF
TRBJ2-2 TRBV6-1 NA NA TGTGCCAGCAGGTTCGGCGGGATAAACACCGGGGAGCTGTTTTTT CASRFGGINTGELFF
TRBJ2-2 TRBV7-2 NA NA TGTGCCAGCAGCCGGGGTGAGGGGAGTGGGGTCGGGGAGCTGTTTTTT CASSRGEGSGVGELFF
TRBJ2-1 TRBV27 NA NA TGTGCCAGCAGTTTAGGAACGGGATACAATGAGCAGTTCTTC CASSLGTGYNEQFF
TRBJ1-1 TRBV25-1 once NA TGTGCCAGCACCCAACCGGGAAACACTGAAGCTTTCTTT CASTQPGNTEAFF
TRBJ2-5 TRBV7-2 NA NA TGTGCCAGCAGCTTAGCGGGCAGGAGAGAGACCCAGTACTTC CASSLAGRRETQYF
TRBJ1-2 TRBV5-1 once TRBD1 TGCGCCAGCAGCTTGGTACAGGGGGCTACTGGCTACACCTTC CASSLVQGATGYTF
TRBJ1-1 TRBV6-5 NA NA TGTGCCAGCAGTTACTCGGGGGGAAACACTGAAGCTTTCTTT CASSYSGGNTEAFF